Below, 4 T cell receptor beta chains from the same sample are listed, as sequenced in a study of PD-1 blockade in classical Hodgkin lymphoma. Every patient experienced relapse after autologous stem cell transplantation, and brentuximab vedotin exposure varied. Negative selection with magnets was how CD8+ T cells were isolated from the thawed PBMCs. The assay was immunoSEQ multiplex PCR, and TCRdb's table has in-frame clones only and misses some. The repertoire has about 12,000 clones, around 80% of them found once; the top ten carry around a quarter. Here the sequenced sample was CD8+ T cells from blood, taken at baseline. These TCRs come from a human donor with classical Hodgkin lymphoma.

This clone was seen a handful of times. The chain couples TRBV6-5 to TRBJ1-2; 8 bases fit TRBD1. The CDR3 has 14 residues. Germline CDR1 reads MNHEY; CDR2 reads SVGAGI. V lost 5 bases and J lost 2; bases outside the gene matches: 4. CDR3: CASSGQGSNYGYTF. The DNA of the CDR3 is TGTGCCAGCAGTGGACAGGGTTCCAACTATGGCTACACCTTC.

The chain is built from TRBV6-5 and TRBJ1-1; tentative D call: TRBD1 (5 bases). CDR3 length equals 12 residues. The V end was cut by 8 bases, the J end by 4 bases, with 11 bases between. Germline V gives CDR1 MNHEY, CDR2 SVGAGI. CDR3 bases: TGTGCCAGCTGGGTTGGGGGCACTGAAGCTTTCTTT. Its protein product is CASWVGGTEAFF.

The rearrangement links TRBV27 to TRBJ1-4; perhaps TRBD1 as D (5 bases). Germline loops: CDR1 MNHEY, CDR2 SMNVEV (reference sequence). Trimming cost V 1 base and J 8 bases, with 11 bases left between them. This CDR3 region has 14 residues. CDR3 region: CASSLWGGEEKLFF. The CDR3 coding sequence is TGTGCCAGCAGTTTATGGGGGGGAGAGGAAAAACTGTTTTTT.

The chain combines TRBV7-2 with TRBJ1-1; no clear D gene. Trimming left V 1 base short and J 8 bases short, with 14 bases between. The CDR3 extends over 14 amino acids. CDR1 is SGHTA and CDR2 is FQGNSA in the germline V gene. For the CDR3, the DNA is TGTGCCAGCAGCTTAGTGGTCGGATTTCGGGAAGCTTTCTTT. Translation: CASSLVVGFREAFF.